This record covers a single TCR beta chain. The data were obtained in a study of blood T cell repertoires in COVID-19. The data were produced by immunoSEQ multiplex PCR, yet TCRdb's version contains in-frame clones alone and is incomplete. The sample holds fewer than 55,000 clones, roughly 80% seen once. CDR1 is LNHDA and CDR2 is SQIVND in the germline V gene (reference sequence). CDR3 length: 13 amino acids. V lost 8 bases to trimming and J lost 6 bases, with 15 bases between them. The receptor's source is a human donor with acute or convalescent COVID-19. The donor label of this sample is uncertain. The chain has TRBV19 and TRBJ2-3; D possibly corresponds to TRBD2 (6 bases). Sequencing input: peripheral blood. The CDR3 region has the DNA TGTGCCAGTTCGACGACGCGGGGCGATACGCAGTATTTT. The encoded protein is CASSTTRGDTQYF.